Shown below are 14 T cell receptor beta chains from a single sample sequenced in a study of regulatory dendritic cells for organ transplantation. TCRdb's copy holds only in-frame clones and misses some; the assay was immunoSEQ multiplex PCR. Of 25,000 to 30,000 clones in the sample, roughly 80% were seen once. Sequencing input: naive CD4+ T cells from blood. As to subset: CD45RA+ naive T cells. These receptors all come from a human donor in good health.

The J gene is TRBJ2-3, the V gene TRBV5-1; D perhaps matches TRBD2 (7 bases). V lost 4 bases and J lost 4, with 16 bases in between. Germline assignment: CDR1 SGHRS and CDR2 YFSETQ. The CDR3 runs 15 residues. The CDR3 here is CASSLGGGGPDTQYF. Here the CDR3 DNA reads TGCGCCAGCAGCCTGGGGGGCGGGGGCCCAGATACGCAGTATTTT.

Only one count was recorded for this clone. The rearrangement links TRBV6-5 to TRBJ1-1; no firm D call. This CDR3 spans 16 amino acids. Trimming stripped 1 base from V and 0 bases from J, with 12 bases between. CDR1 and CDR2 from the germline V gene are MNHEY and SVGAGI. CDR3 nucleotide sequence: TGTGCCAGCAGTTACTATTCCAGCGCTATGAACACTGAAGCTTTCTTT. It is translated as CASSYYSSAMNTEAFF.

This clone was observed a single time. The chain carries TRBV5-1 and TRBJ2-5; 9 bases fit TRBD1. Germline V gene data show CDR1 as SGHRS and CDR2 as YFSETQ. V trimming: 3 bases; J trimming: 2 bases; junction bases outside the gene matches: 2. CDR3 length equals 14 residues. DNA of the CDR3: TGCGCCAGCAGCTGGGGACAGGGACAAGAGACCCAGTACTTC. Protein product: CASSWGQGQETQYF.

The chain links TRBV10-3 to TRBJ2-1; TRBD2 agrees at 12 bases. After removal of 6 bases from V and 5 bases from J, the junction contained 5 bases not matched to a gene. The CDR3 is 15 residues long. Germline-derived CDR1 and CDR2 are ENHRY and SYGVKD. Here the CDR3 reads CAIRRLAGVDNEQFF. The CDR3 nucleotides read TGTGCCATCAGGCGACTAGCGGGGGTGGACAATGAGCAGTTCTTC.

The chain couples TRBV28 to TRBJ1-2, with 7 bases lining up with TRBD1. Germline V gene lookup returns CDR1 MDHEN and CDR2 SYDVKM. Losses at the gene ends were 7 bases for V and 4 bases for J; bases not matched to a gene: 6. The CDR3 totals 13 residues. The CDR3: CASTPRTGYGYTF. CDR3 bases: TGTGCCAGCACCCCCAGGACAGGCTATGGCTACACCTTC.

J is TRBJ2-6 and V is TRBV6-5; a possible D gene is TRBD1 (5 bases). This CDR3 comprises 15 residues. Between the trimmed V and J ends, which lost 5 bases and 4 bases, there was a span of 12 bases. Looked up from germline, CDR1 is MNHEY and CDR2 is SVGAGI. The CDR3 reads CASSNTGSGANVLTF. The DNA for the CDR3 is TGTGCCAGCAGTAACACAGGCAGCGGGGCCAACGTCCTGACTTTC.

The gene calls are TRBV6-5 and TRBJ1-2, with D possibly TRBD1 on 5 matching bases. Germline loops: CDR1 MNHEY, CDR2 SVGAGI. V was clipped by 5 bases and J by 8 bases, with 21 bases between them. The CDR3 runs 15 residues. The CDR3 region has the DNA TGTGCCAGCAGTAAAGGGCAGGGTGGTTTTGACGGCTACACCTTC. Translated: CASSKGQGGFDGYTF.

J is TRBJ1-5 and V is TRBV4-2, with 7 bases matching TRBD1. CDR1 and CDR2 (germline): LGHNA, YNFKEQ. V shed 0 bases, J shed 8 bases, and the junction held 10 bases outside the gene matches. This CDR3 region has 16 residues. The CDR3 here is CASSQEYAQGVEPQHF. As DNA, the CDR3 is TGTGCCAGCAGCCAAGAGTACGCGCAGGGGGTAGAGCCCCAGCATTTT.

The gene calls are TRBV5-1 and TRBJ1-2, with no clear D. CDR3 length equals 12 residues. CDR1 SGHRS and CDR2 YFSETQ come from the germline V gene. Trimming took off 4 bases at V and 8 bases at J, with 12 bases between the two ends. The CDR3 sequence is CASSPPGGGYTF. The CDR3 DNA reads as TGCGCCAGCAGCCCCCCCGGAGGGGGCTACACCTTC.

The chain uses TRBV5-4 and TRBJ2-5, with TRBD2 matching 7 bases. The CDR3 extends over 14 amino acids. After removal of 3 bases from V and 7 bases from J, the junction contained 9 bases not matched to a gene. The germline V gene encodes CDR1 SGHNT and CDR2 YYREEE (reference sequence). The CDR3 nucleotides are TGTGCCAGCAGCTCCCGGACTAGAGTCGGGACCCAGTACTTC. Encoded protein: CASSSRTRVGTQYF.

V and J are TRBV5-4 and TRBJ1-2, with D possibly TRBD1 on 6 matching bases. Between the trimmed V and J ends, which lost 4 bases and 1 base, there was a span of 20 bases. Per germline, CDR1 SGHNT and CDR2 YYREEE (reference sequence). The CDR3 totals 17 residues. In nucleotides, the CDR3 is TGTGCCAGCAGCCATCGGGGGAGGGGGTCCCTTAACTATGGCTACACCTTC. It codes for CASSHRGRGSLNYGYTF.

There are a few counts of this clone. V and J are TRBV7-7 and TRBJ2-2, with D perhaps TRBD2 (6 bases). The germline V gene has CDR1 SSHAT and CDR2 FNYEAQ (reference sequence). The CDR3 spans 16 residues. The V end lost 1 base, the J end lost 4 bases, and 13 bases lay between the germline ends. Here the CDR3 reads CASSLDSRDSTGELFF. CDR3 nucleotide sequence: TGTGCCAGCAGCTTAGACAGTCGGGACTCCACCGGGGAGCTGTTTTTT. The full variable domain, with the rest looked up from reference TRBV7-7 and TRBJ2-2, is GAGVSQSPRYKVTKRGQDVTLRCDPISSHATLYWYQQALGQGPEFLTYFNYEAQPDKSGLPSDRFSAERPEGSISTLTIQRTEQRDSAMYRCASSLDSRDSTGELFFGEGSRLTVL.

The rearrangement uses TRBV5-5 and TRBJ1-2; D call uncertain. The CDR3 is 14 amino acids. From germline, CDR1 is SGHKS and CDR2 YYEKEE (reference sequence). Trimming took off 1 base at V and 1 base at J, with 8 bases between the two ends. DNA of the CDR3: TGTGCCAGCAGCTTGTCTGCAGATAACTATGGCTACACCTTC. Translated: CASSLSADNYGYTF.

Notes on this clone: Germline and junction disagree at one end, which may indicate a read error. The V gene is TRBV18, the J gene TRBJ1-6; D might be TRBD1 (5 bases). The CDR3 runs to 19 residues. In germline, CDR1 is KGHSH, CDR2 LQKENI. CDR3 loop: CASSPLFVRAGSYNSPLHF. In DNA, the CDR3 is TGTGCCAGCTCCCCACTGTTTGTCAGGGCTGGCTCCTATAATTCACCCCTCCACTTT.